Here is one T cell receptor (beta chain) with its context. What it binds is not known. The sample is drawn from a study of T-cell memory formation after mild COVID-19. CDR3 length: 11 residues. In germline, CDR1 is SQVTM, CDR2 ANQGSEA. The V and J ends lost 4 bases and 5 bases respectively, with 6 bases between them. 5'RACE primed from the constant segment yielded TCR alpha and TCR beta cDNA libraries bearing sample barcodes and UMIs. Via MiXCR, TCRdb re-called the 5' RACE reads, giving one row per CDR3 protein. This table holds about half a million distinct CDR3 sequences, over 15% found once. Study-level findings and limits: The CD4+ clones that contracted clustered mainly within CM and EM, and the CD8+ clones concentrated in EMRA. CD4/CD8 balance held among clones contracting day 15 to 85, and later expanders leaned CD4+.

The sequence was obtained from an adult woman who had mild COVID-19 (a few samples of this study predate the infection). Cell type and time point are not known. The sample taken for sequencing was PBMCs or a T cell subset sorted from them (not recorded which). The rearrangement links TRBV29-1 to TRBJ1-3; no firm D call. CDR3 sequence reads: CSVVRRNTIYF. The CDR3 DNA reads as TGCAGCGTTGTGAGGCGAAACACCATATATTTT.